This T cell receptor beta chain stems from a study of shared clonotypes between healthy human individuals. Study-wide background: Researchers assigned three CD4 naive, three CD4 memory, two CD8 naive and one CD8 memory plate to each donor.

About this clone: The antigen is not known.

This CDR3 is built from 16 residues. The V end lost 5 bases, the J end lost 2 bases, and 19 bases lay between the germline ends. From germline, CDR1 is MNHEY and CDR2 SMNVEV (reference sequence). Study outcomes and limitations: A few donors had approximately 4.6% of their naive CD4 clonotypes in common. Sharing of clonotypes among donors was expected to vary with sequencing depth.

For sorted subsets, 150 to 200 ng DNA per replicate equaled about 31,000 T cell genomes. Here immunoSEQ multiplex PCR was the method, and the copy in TCRdb shows in-frame clones only, minus some. Of roughly 2 million clones in the sample, 85% to 95% were seen once. CD45RO-negative, CCR7-positively selected cells formed the naive CD8 fraction, excluding terminally differentiated effector memory CD45RA+ cells. The source is a man between 18 and 35 years old in good health. The chain couples TRBV27 to TRBJ2-7, with a tentative D call TRBD2 (7 bases). Sequences were obtained from naive CD8+ T cells sorted from blood. CDR3 DNA sequence: TGTGCCAGCAGTCCATCAGCGGGACACATGGCCTACGAGCAGTACTTC. This gives the protein CASSPSAGHMAYEQYF.